This is a list of T cell receptor beta chains from one sample in a study of patients and donors after allogeneic stem cell transplantation. Via MiXCR, TCRdb re-called the RT-PCR reads, giving one row per CDR3 protein. The repertoire consists of roughly 230,000 distinct CDR3 sequences, with roughly 13% occurring once and the leading ten covering 11%. The specimen was blood, either unsorted or a sorted T cell fraction (not recorded which). All receptors come from a human donor who was either an allogeneic HSCT recipient or a stem cell or donor lymphocyte infusion donor (not recorded which). It is not recorded whose cells these are; they may come from a transplant donor. Both conserved end residues are part of each CDR3. D genes are given only for firm matches. Clone size is not always given. Where it is, it says once, few, many or a class for expanded clones.

>TRBJ1-1|.|TRBV6-2/TRBV6-3|.|13
CASKTGTYTEAFF
TGTGCCAGCAAAACAGGAACCTACACTGAAGCTTTCTTT
>TRBJ1-6|.|TRBV5-6|TRBD1|16
CASSVGTGRINSPLHF
TGTGCCAGCAGCGTAGGGACAGGGAGAATTAATTCACCCCTCCACTTT
>TRBJ2-3|few|TRBV10-3|TRBD2|15
CAISGSGGAGDTQYF
TGTGCCATCAGTGGCAGCGGGGGGGCGGGAGATACGCAGTATTTT
>TRBJ2-1|.|TRBV20-1|TRBD2|15
CSARDPGTSVHEQFF
TGCAGTGCTAGAGATCCCGGGACTAGCGTTCATGAGCAGTTCTTC
>TRBJ2-7|many|TRBV12-3/TRBV12-4|TRBD2|15
CASSFPQRGVNEQYF
TGTGCCAGCAGTTTTCCGCAGCGGGGGGTAAACGAGCAGTACTTC
>TRBJ1-1|many|TRBV20-1|.|13
CSARGRANTEAFF
TGCAGTGCTAGAGGCAGGGCGAACACTGAAGCTTTCTTT
>TRBJ1-2|many|TRBV20-1|.|16
CSAPTGGIASNYGYTF
TGCAGTGCTCCGACGGGCGGAATTGCTAGTAACTATGGCTACACCTTC
>TRBJ1-2|.|TRBV29-1|.|15
CSVGGSPRSPYGYTF
TGCAGCGTTGGGGGCTCGCCTCGCAGCCCCTATGGCTACACCTTC
>TRBJ2-3|few|TRBV6-6|TRBD2|12
CASSPVGGTQYF
TGTGCCAGCAGCCCCGTGGGGGGGACGCAGTATTTT
>TRBJ2-1|once|TRBV5-3|.|20
CARSFPRVLSISISYNEQFF
TGTGCCAGAAGCTTCCCTCGAGTACTATCAATTTCGATTTCCTACAATGAGCAGTTCTTC
>TRBJ1-2|few|TRBV6-1|.|14
CASTTGFRNYGYTF
TGTGCCAGCACTACAGGGTTCAGAAACTATGGCTACACCTTC
>TRBJ2-7|few|TRBV21-1|.|14
CASQRRKGFHEQYF
TGTGCCTCCCAACGACGAAAGGGCTTCCACGAGCAGTACTTC
>TRBJ1-2|.|TRBV29-1|.|14
CSATLPSGKTGYTF
TGCAGCGCTACCCTACCATCCGGGAAAACAGGCTACACCTTC
>TRBJ2-7|.|TRBV20-1|TRBD1|15
CSAGSPGQGQYEQYF
TGCAGTGCTGGATCTCCGGGACAGGGTCAGTACGAGCAGTACTTC
>TRBJ2-3|.|TRBV7-2|TRBD2|16
CASTNSGGPITDTQYF
TGTGCCAGCACCAATAGCGGGGGCCCTATCACAGATACGCAGTATTTT
>TRBJ2-1|.|TRBV4-1|.|16
CASSQTGGIPYNEQFF
TGCGCCAGCAGCCAAACAGGCGGGATACCCTACAATGAGCAGTTCTTC
>TRBJ1-1|.|TRBV5-1|.|15
CASSLDSAANTEAFF
TGCGCCAGCAGCTTGGATTCGGCTGCGAACACTGAAGCTTTCTTT
>TRBJ2-3|few|TRBV5-1|.|15
CASSFSPTSTDTQYF
TGCGCCAGCAGCTTTTCCCCGACTAGCACAGATACGCAGTATTTT
>TRBJ2-7|many|TRBV6-4|.|15
CASRLSRAPSYEQYF
TGTGCCAGCAGACTCTCCAGGGCACCCTCCTACGAGCAGTACTTC
>TRBJ2-1|.|TRBV2|.|14
CASSGGELDNEQFF
TGTGCCAGCAGTGGCGGGGAACTCGACAATGAGCAGTTCTTC
>TRBJ1-5|.|TRBV30|TRBD1|14
CAWSQGQINQPQHF
TGTGCCTGGAGTCAGGGACAGATCAATCAGCCCCAGCATTTT
>TRBJ2-2|few|TRBV3-1|TRBD2|15
CASTITSGRLGELFF
TGTGCCAGCACCATTACTAGCGGGAGGCTTGGGGAGCTGTTTTTT
>TRBJ2-1|.|TRBV20-1|TRBD2|14
CSASGLAGSGEQFF
TGCAGTGCTAGTGGTCTAGCGGGAAGTGGTGAGCAGTTCTTC
>TRBJ2-2|.|TRBV24-1|.|15
CATSELGSRTGELFF
TGTGCCACCAGTGAATTGGGCTCGCGTACCGGGGAGCTGTTTTTT
>TRBJ1-3|few|TRBV6-1|.|17
CASSTIQMATSGNTIYF
TGTGCCAGCAGTACTATCCAGATGGCCACCTCTGGAAACACCATATATTTT
>TRBJ2-7|many|TRBV6-1|.|14
CASRWDTASYEQYF
TGTGCCAGCAGATGGGACACCGCCTCTTACGAGCAGTACTTC
>TRBJ2-1|.|TRBV6-2/TRBV6-3|TRBD2|15
CASSLRLAGVSEQFF
TGTGCCAGCAGTTTGCGTCTAGCGGGAGTGTCGGAGCAGTTCTTC
>TRBJ2-5|.|TRBV29-1|.|11
CSYLARETQYF
TGCAGCTACCTGGCTAGGGAGACCCAGTACTTC
>TRBJ2-7|.|TRBV4-1|TRBD2|15
CASSQISGRLYEQYF
TGCGCCAGCAGCCAAATTAGCGGGCGACTTTACGAGCAGTACTTC
>TRBJ2-1|.|TRBV7-8|TRBD1|15
CASSPRTGVDNEQFF
TGTGCCAGCAGCCCACGGACAGGGGTCGACAATGAGCAGTTCTTC
>TRBJ1-4|.|TRBV4-3|.|15
CASSQNTGINEKLFF
TGCGCCAGCAGCCAGAATACAGGGATAAATGAAAAACTGTTTTTT
>TRBJ1-1|.|TRBV6-5|.|12
CASSYVGGKAFF
TGTGCCAGCAGTTACGTGGGGGGAAAAGCTTTCTTT
>TRBJ2-1|.|TRBV24-1|.|18
CATSDSAPGNLINNEQFF
TGTGCCACCAGTGATTCGGCCCCCGGGAACCTAATAAACAATGAGCAGTTCTTC
>TRBJ2-1|.|TRBV2|.|17
CASEAPPGTLPYNEQFF
TGTGCCAGCGAGGCCCCTCCGGGGACTCTGCCTTACAATGAGCAGTTCTTC
>TRBJ1-5|few|TRBV12-3/TRBV12-4|.|13
CASSVSTNQPQHF
TGTGCCAGCAGTGTGAGCACCAATCAGCCCCAGCATTTT
>TRBJ2-1|few|TRBV5-1|.|13
CASSRRGRHEQFF
TGCGCCAGCAGCCGGCGGGGCCGCCATGAGCAGTTCTTC
>TRBJ1-1|.|TRBV12-3/TRBV12-4|.|13
CASAIGPNTEAFF
TGTGCCAGCGCCATCGGGCCAAACACTGAAGCTTTCTTT
>TRBJ2-1|.|TRBV6-5|.|14
CASSYKSRGNEQFF
TGTGCCAGCAGTTATAAATCACGGGGAAATGAGCAGTTCTTC
>TRBJ2-1|.|TRBV5-4|.|14
CASSPPGPNNEQFF
TGTGCCAGCAGCCCCCCGGGGCCAAACAATGAGCAGTTCTTC
>TRBJ1-3|many|TRBV6-2/TRBV6-3|.|14
CASSSGYSGNTIYF
TGTGCCAGCAGTTCCGGATACTCTGGAAACACCATATATTTT
>TRBJ2-3|many|TRBV24-1|.|14
CATSDFGLADTQYF
TGTGCCACCAGTGATTTCGGCCTAGCAGATACGCAGTATTTT
>TRBJ2-6|.|TRBV2|.|17
CASSETIGAGGANVLTF
TGTGCCAGCAGTGAAACAATCGGGGCAGGAGGGGCCAACGTCCTGACTTTC
>TRBJ1-4|many|TRBV12-3/TRBV12-4|.|14
CASSVDGPNEKLFF
TGTGCCAGCAGTGTGGACGGACCTAATGAAAAACTGTTTTTT
>TRBJ1-2|.|TRBV20-1|TRBD1|13
CSADDRVDYGYTF
TGCAGTGCGGATGACAGGGTGGACTATGGCTACACCTTC
>TRBJ2-7|.|TRBV4-2|TRBD1|17
CASSHPSPGQGRYEQYF
TGTGCCAGCAGCCACCCCTCGCCGGGACAGGGGAGGTACGAGCAGTACTTC
>TRBJ2-1|.|TRBV3-1|TRBD1|14
CASSYSGGRNEQFF
TGTGCCAGCAGCTACTCAGGGGGCCGGAATGAGCAGTTCTTC
>TRBJ2-5|few|TRBV6-2/TRBV6-3|.|14
CASSLYGDPGDQYF
TGTGCCAGCAGTCTCTATGGGGACCCTGGAGACCAGTACTTC
>TRBJ2-1|.|TRBV6-1|.|13
CASSRDWGNEQFF
TGTGCCAGCAGCCGGGACTGGGGCAATGAGCAGTTCTTC
>TRBJ1-5|.|TRBV5-5|.|13
CASSLDVYQPQHF
TGTGCCAGCAGCTTGGATGTCTATCAGCCCCAGCATTTT
>TRBJ1-3|many|TRBV20-1|TRBD1|15
CSAPLGTDVGNTIYF
TGCAGTGCGCCTTTAGGGACAGATGTAGGAAACACCATATATTTT
>TRBJ1-5|few|TRBV15|.|15
CATSRDSGLGQPQHF
TGTGCCACCAGCAGAGATTCGGGCTTGGGGCAGCCCCAGCATTTT
>TRBJ1-5|.|TRBV6-1|TRBD1|17
CASTSGTGSYSNQPQHF
TGTGCCAGCACCTCCGGGACAGGCTCTTATAGCAATCAGCCCCAGCATTTT
>TRBJ1-2|many|TRBV20-1|.|14
CSASPGGRFYGYTF
TGCAGTGCTAGCCCTGGTGGCAGATTCTATGGCTACACCTTC
>TRBJ1-1|few|TRBV15|.|13
CATSRDQGTEAFF
TGTGCCACCAGCAGAGATCAGGGCACTGAAGCTTTCTTT